This TCR beta chain was captured by sequencing in a study of T cell responses to AZD1222 COVID-19 vaccine (dated by TCRdb to the early 2020s). A note on the overall study: Because spike-specific TCR depth and breadth did not differ between the two schedules, AZD1222 recipients who got a second dose at roughly 4 weeks were pooled with those who got a second dose at roughly 12 weeks. Trial participants were enrolled into age subgroups of 18-55, 56-69 and 70-plus years, which contained around 150, 29 and 61 TCR-sequenced participants, respectively. A total of just over 230 trial participants underwent TCR sequencing, of whom about 210 had received two doses of AZD1222 and roughly 26 had received two doses of the MenACWY control vaccine.

As to this clone: Its target antigen remains unknown. Per-nucleotide qualities are absent, and no much larger clonotype sits a single base away.

The CDR3 regions of human TCRbeta chains were analyzed by immunosequencing. In the original analysis: Repertoire TCRs were checked for matches against a reference library of SARS-CoV-2-specific TCRs that had been generated using the MIRA antigen-specificity platform. Breadth was defined as the fraction of unique TCRs that were SARS-CoV-2-associated. Depth was defined as the fraction of total T cells that were SARS-CoV-2-associated. Each spike-specific TCR was assigned to its reactive spike region and to a CD4 or CD8 class using the MIRA data. Log10-transformed breadth and depth values were compared by one-way ANOVA with Sidak's multiple comparisons tests. Here the immuneACCESS table is served through TCRdb, limited to in-frame sequences with V and J called. Missing clones are a known gap in these copies; in checked studies unresolved V genes cover under half, and the rest lacks a known reason. The DNA was the basis for D and trimming; V, J and clone size are from that table. The sample table lists about 120,000 clones, just under 95% of them with a count of one. The top ten clonotypes cover about 3% of the sample.

CDR1 is given as MNHEY and CDR2 as SVGAGI, both from the germline V gene. V drops 7 bases and J drops 7 bases, leaving 14 bases in between. The CDR3 has 14 amino acids, counting the end cysteine and phenylalanine. Here the CDR3 DNA is all that survives: 42 bases in frame from base 1. Taken with the paper, the label for time point translates to: baseline before first vaccination. Samples from vaccinated people were obtained from the UK trials COV001 and COV002, which included a single-blind randomized controlled phase 2/3 trial of AZD1222 (ChAdOx1 nCoV-19) in healthy adults. For TCRbeta chain sequencing, PBMC samples were collected from trial participants at day 0 and at day 28 after the second dose. General study outcomes and caveats: Conclusions about previously exposed vaccinees are limited because only five to seven AZD1222 recipients were SARS-CoV-2 seropositive at baseline. Epitopes outside the regions mutated in the B.1.351 and B.1.1.7 variants were reportedly recognized by nearly half of the unique spike-specific TCRs. A significant rise in spike-specific TCR breadth and depth was observed after two AZD1222 doses relative to day 0 and relative to MenACWY recipients. Participants were mostly white British, with more females than males. The authors suggested clonal diversity may have been underestimated. Because no day 14 peak-response samples were available, the repertoires could be characterized only after the peak T cell response. The 56-69-year group was small, and its depth increase did not reach significance, likely because of low power. The vaccine-associated CD4 TCRs covered the entire spike protein, and the dominant responses fell in regions 160-218 and 743-854.

The sequenced sample was peripheral blood, obtained on day 0 of AZD1222 vaccination. This sequence uses TRBV6-5 and TRBJ1-6; a tentative D match to TRBD1 spans 6 bases. The receptor's source is an adult in good health. The nucleotide sequence reads TGTGCCAGCACCTGGACAGAAGGAAATTCACCCCTCCACTTT. The encoded protein is CASTWTEGNSPLHF.